The entry below gives a single T cell receptor (beta chain) sequence along with its context. TCRdb's copy holds only in-frame clones and misses some; the assay was immunoSEQ multiplex PCR. The table has about 88,000 clones, 94% seen once. Looked up from germline, CDR1 is SGDLS and CDR2 is YYNGEE. V was cut by 4 bases and J by 0 bases, with 12 bases left in between. This CDR3 has 15 amino acids. This specimen comes from a study of technical replicates of blood from several donors. The sample consisted of T cells isolated from PBMCs. This TCR was sampled from a human donor in good health. The chain couples TRBV9 to TRBJ2-3; D might be TRBD1 (5 bases). The CDR3 sequence: CASSSTPGSTDTQYF. CDR3 nucleotide sequence: TGTGCCAGCAGCTCCACCCCAGGGAGCACAGATACGCAGTATTTT.